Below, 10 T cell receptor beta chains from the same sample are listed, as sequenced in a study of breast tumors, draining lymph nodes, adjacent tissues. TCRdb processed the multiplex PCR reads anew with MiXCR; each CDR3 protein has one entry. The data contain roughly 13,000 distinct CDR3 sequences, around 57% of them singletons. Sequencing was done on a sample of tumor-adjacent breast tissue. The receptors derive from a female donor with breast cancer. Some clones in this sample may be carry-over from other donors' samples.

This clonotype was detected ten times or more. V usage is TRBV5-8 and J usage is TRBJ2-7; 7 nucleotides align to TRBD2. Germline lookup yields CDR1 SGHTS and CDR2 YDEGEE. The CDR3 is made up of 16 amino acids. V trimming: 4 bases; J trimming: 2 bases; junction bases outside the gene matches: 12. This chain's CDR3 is CASSQMDSRETYEQYF. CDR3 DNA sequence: TGTGCCAGCAGCCAAATGGACTCGCGGGAGACCTACGAGCAGTACTTC.

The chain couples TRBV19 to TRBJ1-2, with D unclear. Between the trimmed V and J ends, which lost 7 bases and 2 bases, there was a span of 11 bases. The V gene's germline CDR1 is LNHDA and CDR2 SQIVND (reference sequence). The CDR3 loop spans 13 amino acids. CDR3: CASTFELNYGYTF. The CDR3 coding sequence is TGTGCCAGTACCTTCGAGTTAAACTATGGCTACACCTTC.

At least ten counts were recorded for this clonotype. CDR3 bases: TGCAGCGTTGAAAAGGGCGCGACTGAAGCTTTCTTT. Translating gives CSVEKGATEAFF. The genes are TRBV29-1 and TRBJ1-1; D gene ambiguous. V was clipped by 2 bases and J by 5 bases, with 9 bases between them. Germline-derived CDR1 and CDR2 are SQVTM and ANQGSEA. This CDR3 region has 12 residues.

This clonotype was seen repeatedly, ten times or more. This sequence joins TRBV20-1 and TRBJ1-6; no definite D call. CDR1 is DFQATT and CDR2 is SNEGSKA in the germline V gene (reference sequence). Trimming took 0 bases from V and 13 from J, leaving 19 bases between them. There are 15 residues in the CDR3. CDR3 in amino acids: CSARDRSGSTSPLHF. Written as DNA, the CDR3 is TGCAGTGCTAGAGACCGGTCGGGCTCAACTTCGCCCCTCCACTTT.

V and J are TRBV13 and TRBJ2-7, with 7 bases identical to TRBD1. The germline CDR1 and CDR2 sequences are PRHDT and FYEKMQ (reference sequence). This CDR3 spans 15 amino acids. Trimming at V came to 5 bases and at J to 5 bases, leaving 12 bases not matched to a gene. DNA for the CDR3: TGTGCCAGCAGCCCCACCCGGACAGGCTGGAACGAGCAGTACTTC. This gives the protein CASSPTRTGWNEQYF.

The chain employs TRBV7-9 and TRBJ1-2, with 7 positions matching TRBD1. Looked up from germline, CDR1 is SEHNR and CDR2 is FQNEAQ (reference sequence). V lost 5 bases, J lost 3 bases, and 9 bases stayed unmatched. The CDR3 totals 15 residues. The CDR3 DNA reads TGTGCCAGCAGCACAACACAGGGGTACGACTATGGCTACACCTTC. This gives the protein CASSTTQGYDYGYTF.

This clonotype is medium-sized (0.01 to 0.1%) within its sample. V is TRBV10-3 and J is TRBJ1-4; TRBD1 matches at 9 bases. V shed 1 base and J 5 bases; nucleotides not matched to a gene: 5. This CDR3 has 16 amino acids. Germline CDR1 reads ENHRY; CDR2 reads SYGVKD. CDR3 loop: CAISEFSGQGNEKLFF. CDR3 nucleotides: TGTGCCATCAGTGAGTTCTCAGGACAGGGGAATGAAAAACTGTTTTTT.

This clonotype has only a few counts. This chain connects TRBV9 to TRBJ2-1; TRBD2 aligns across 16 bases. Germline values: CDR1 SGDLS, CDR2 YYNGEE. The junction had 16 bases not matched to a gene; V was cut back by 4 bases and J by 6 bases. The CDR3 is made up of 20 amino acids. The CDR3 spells CASSPSGTSGRAFSINEQFF. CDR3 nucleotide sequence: TGTGCCAGCAGCCCGTCCGGGACTAGCGGGAGGGCTTTCAGTATCAATGAGCAGTTCTTC.

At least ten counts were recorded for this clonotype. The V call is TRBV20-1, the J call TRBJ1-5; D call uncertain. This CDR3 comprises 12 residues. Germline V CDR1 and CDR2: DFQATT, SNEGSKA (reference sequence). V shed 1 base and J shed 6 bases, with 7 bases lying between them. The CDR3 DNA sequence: TGCAGTGCTAGAGTCCTAGGTCAGCCCCAGCATTTT. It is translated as CSARVLGQPQHF.

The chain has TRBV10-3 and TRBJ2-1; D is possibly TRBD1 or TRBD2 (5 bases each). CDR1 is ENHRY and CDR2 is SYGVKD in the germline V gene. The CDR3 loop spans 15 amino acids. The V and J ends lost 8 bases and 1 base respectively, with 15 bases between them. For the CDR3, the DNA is TGTGCCATCCGGGACCAGCTAGGTTCCTACAATGAGCAGTTCTTC. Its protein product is CAIRDQLGSYNEQFF.